This entry lists 19 T cell receptor beta chains sequenced from one sample in a study of radiation and T cells in renal cell carcinoma. Time point: blood 4 weeks post-SBRT, at nephrectomy. Stated treatment: 15 Gy SBRT to primary tumor, nephrectomy 4 weeks later. Libraries were prepared by immunoSEQ multiplex PCR; TCRdb keeps only in-frame clonotypes and omits some of them. The sample contains approximately 65,000 clones, about 74% of which appear only once. The sequences come from blood, collected from a patient whose treatment included radiotherapy and nephrectomy. These receptors were obtained from a man aged 55-75 years with renal cell carcinoma.

J is TRBJ2-3 and V is TRBV4-3; TRBD2 aligns across 7 bases. Germline CDR1 and CDR2: LGHNA and YSLEER. J was trimmed by 5 bases and V by 0 bases; bases with no gene match: 8. The CDR3 length is 16 residues. CDR3 DNA sequence: TGCGCCAGCAGCCAAGAAAGGGACTATGGTATAGATACGCAGTATTTT. Protein product: CASSQERDYGIDTQYF.

The rearrangement joins TRBV5-1 to TRBJ2-3; D unresolved. Germline V gene data show CDR1 as SGHRS and CDR2 as YFSETQ. V lost 0 bases to trimming and J lost 2 bases, with 10 bases between them. The CDR3 runs 15 residues. The CDR3 sequence: CASSLGRTNTDTQYF. The DNA of the CDR3 is TGCGCCAGCAGCTTGGGTCGGACCAACACAGATACGCAGTATTTT.

V gene TRBV10-2 combines with J gene TRBJ2-1, with a tentative D call TRBD2 (6 bases). Germline CDR1 and CDR2: WSHSY and SAAADI. The CDR3 loop spans 11 amino acids. The V and J ends lost 10 bases and 9 bases respectively, with 13 bases between them. The DNA of the CDR3 is TGCGCCACCATGGAGGGCGGTGAGCAGTTCTTC. Translating gives CATMEGGEQFF.

V gene TRBV6-4 combines with J gene TRBJ1-1, with D hard to call. The CDR3 is 12 amino acids. Germline CDR1 reads MRHNA; CDR2 reads SNTAGT. Trimming left V 10 bases short and J 1 base short, with 10 bases between. The CDR3 DNA reads TGTGCCATAAAGTGGGCGAACACTGAAGCTTTCTTT. As protein: CAIKWANTEAFF.

The chain combines TRBV19 with TRBJ2-3; 7 nucleotides match TRBD1. CDR1 and CDR2 (germline): LNHDA, SQIVND (reference sequence). The CDR3 is 14 amino acids. The trim removed 3 bases at V and 5 bases at J, leaving 5 bases unmatched. The CDR3 spells CASSMQGVVDTQYF. The CDR3, as DNA: TGTGCCAGTAGTATGCAGGGGGTAGTAGATACGCAGTATTTT.

This chain joins TRBV9 and TRBJ1-1; D unclear. The V end lost 3 bases, the J end lost 5 bases, and 11 bases lay between the germline ends. The CDR3 sequence is 13 residues long. Germline values: CDR1 SGDLS, CDR2 YYNGEE. The CDR3 DNA is TGTGCCAGCAGCGAAGGTGTACGAACTGAAGCTTTCTTT. Residues: CASSEGVRTEAFF.

The J gene is TRBJ2-3, the V gene TRBV11-3; unclear D gene. This CDR3 is 13 amino acids long. Germline V gene sequence: CDR1 SGHNT, CDR2 YENEEA. Trimming stripped 1 base from V and 2 bases from J, with 4 bases between. CDR3 DNA sequence: TGTGCCAGCAGCTTAGCGAACACAGATACGCAGTATTTT. This encodes CASSLANTDTQYF.

This rearrangement joins TRBV5-1 to TRBJ1-2, with a possible D match to TRBD1 (6 bases). V was shortened by 0 bases and J by 6 bases, with 12 bases between the two germline ends. CDR1 and CDR2 (germline): SGHRS, YFSETQ. This CDR3 contains 14 residues. This chain's CDR3 is CASSLARGQDGYTF. CDR3 sequence (DNA): TGCGCCAGCAGCTTGGCTCGGGGGCAGGATGGCTACACCTTC.

The V call is TRBV7-2, the J call TRBJ2-1; D not certain. The CDR3 consists of 12 residues. Between the trimmed V and J ends, which lost 5 bases and 5 bases, there was a span of 7 bases. The germline gives CDR1 SGHTA, CDR2 FQGNSA. CDR3 loop: CASSPANNEQFF. The CDR3 DNA follows: TGTGCCAGCAGCCCCGCTAACAATGAGCAGTTCTTC.

The chain has TRBV7-9 and TRBJ2-5; perhaps D is TRBD1 or TRBD2 (5 bases each). V lost 6 bases, J lost 2 bases, and 13 bases lay in between. The CDR3 has 14 residues. Per the germline V gene, CDR1 is SEHNR and CDR2 is FQNEAQ (reference sequence). CDR3 residues: CASSYQGGQETQYF. As DNA, the CDR3 is TGTGCCAGCAGTTATCAGGGCGGGCAAGAGACCCAGTACTTC.

This clone was counted a few times. This chain uses TRBV5-1 with TRBJ2-1; 7 bases map to TRBD2. V lost 4 bases, J lost 5 bases, and 12 bases stayed unmatched. This CDR3 is 16 amino acids long. The germline gives CDR1 SGHRS, CDR2 YFSETQ. The CDR3 DNA reads TGCGCCAGCAGCACTAAACTAGCGAGCGACGACAATGAGCAGTTCTTC. This gives the protein CASSTKLASDDNEQFF.

The chain carries TRBV4-2 and TRBJ2-5, with 16 bases lining up with TRBD2. Losses at the gene ends were 4 bases for V and 5 bases for J; bases not matched to a gene: 13. CDR1 is LGHNA, CDR2 YNFKEQ, per germline. This CDR3 spans 19 amino acids. CDR3 protein: CASSPVGTSGRAGGETQYF. In nucleotides, the CDR3 is TGTGCCAGCAGCCCAGTGGGGACTAGCGGGAGGGCCGGAGGGGAGACCCAGTACTTC.

This chain connects TRBV4-3 to TRBJ1-2; D perhaps matches TRBD1 (5 bases). Looked up from germline, CDR1 is LGHNA and CDR2 is YSLEER. V lost 3 bases and J 4 bases, leaving 9 bases between the germline ends. The CDR3 covers 13 residues. The CDR3 loop is CASSQAGTYGYTF. Here the CDR3 DNA reads TGCGCCAGCAGCCAGGCAGGGACCTATGGCTACACCTTC.

The rearrangement uses TRBV19 and TRBJ2-4, with TRBD1 identical over 8 bases. With 4 bases clipped from V and 7 bases from J, the junction kept 12 bases outside the gene matches. From germline, CDR1 is LNHDA and CDR2 SQIVND (reference sequence). This CDR3 spans 16 amino acids. CDR3 residues: CASSKKQDRGGNIQYF. The CDR3 nucleotides read TGTGCCAGTAGTAAGAAACAAGACAGGGGCGGCAACATTCAGTACTTC.

The chain combines TRBV5-8 with TRBJ2-2; D possibly uses TRBD1 or TRBD2 (5 bases each). This CDR3 is built from 18 residues. The ends were cut back, 0 bases at V and 1 base at J, with 16 bases in the middle. The germline V gene has CDR1 SGHTS and CDR2 YDEGEE. The CDR3 protein is CASSLAISGTKNTGELFF. CDR3 in DNA: TGTGCCAGCAGCTTGGCTATATCCGGGACCAAGAACACCGGGGAGCTGTTTTTT.

CDR3 bases: TGTGCCAGCAGCCCCAGAGGGGCGGCTGAAGCTTTCTTT. This gives the protein CASSPRGAAEAFF. The chain is built from TRBV6-4 and TRBJ1-1, with D possibly matching TRBD1 (5 bases). The V and J ends lost 6 bases and 6 bases respectively, with 14 bases between them. CDR1 and CDR2 from the germline V gene are MRHNA and SNTAGT. CDR3 size: 13 residues.

The chain recombines TRBV9 with TRBJ2-3, with a tentative D call TRBD1 (5 bases). The germline V gene has CDR1 SGDLS and CDR2 YYNGEE. This CDR3 spans 13 amino acids. Trimming took 3 bases from V and 4 from J, leaving 9 bases between them. CDR3 in DNA: TGTGCCAGCAGCGGGGCAGGGTCAGATACGCAGTATTTT. The encoded protein is CASSGAGSDTQYF.

The V gene is TRBV7-9, the J gene TRBJ1-6; D is unresolved. The length of the CDR3 is 16 residues. In germline, CDR1 is SEHNR, CDR2 FQNEAQ (reference sequence). V was clipped by 5 bases and J by 3 bases, with 14 bases between them. CDR3 sequence: CASSAHPDVYNSPLHF. DNA of the CDR3: TGTGCCAGCAGCGCACATCCGGACGTCTATAATTCACCCCTCCACTTT.

The chain employs TRBV13 and TRBJ1-4; D is ambiguous. Between the trimmed V and J ends, which lost 1 base and 6 bases, there was a span of 6 bases. The germline CDR1 and CDR2 sequences are PRHDT and FYEKMQ (reference sequence). CDR3 size: 13 residues. The CDR3 spells CASSLVGYEKLFF. The DNA for the CDR3 is TGTGCCAGCAGCTTAGTAGGATATGAAAAACTGTTTTTT. The full variable domain, in which reference TRBV13 and TRBJ1-4 provide the parts outside the CDR3, is AAGVIQSPRHLIKEKRETATLKCYPIPRHDTVYWYQQGPGQDPQFLISFYEKMQSDKGSIPDRFSAQQFSDYHSELNMSSLELGDSALYFCASSLVGYEKLFFGSGTQLSVL.